The following is a T cell receptor (beta chain) sequence with its context. Genomic DNA belonging to each subset was distributed in equal measure over several immunoSEQ plates. Profiling relied on immunoSEQ multiplex PCR, and the TCRdb table lists in-frame clones only, not all of them. The data show about 560,000 clones, roughly 79% seen once. The sample is drawn from a study of shared clonotypes between healthy human individuals. This clonotype was sampled from a woman in her thirties or forties in good health. Some clones in this sample may be carry-over from other donors' samples. Specimen: PBMCs.

CDR3 nucleotide sequence: TGTGCCAGCGGAGACAGCACTTACGAGCAGTACTTC. Translating it yields CASGDSTYEQYF. This chain connects TRBV5-5 to TRBJ2-7, with a possible D match to TRBD1 (5 bases). CDR3 length: 12 amino acids. Trimming took off 7 bases at V and 4 bases at J, with 12 bases between the two ends. Germline V CDR1 and CDR2: SGHKS, YYEKEE (reference sequence).